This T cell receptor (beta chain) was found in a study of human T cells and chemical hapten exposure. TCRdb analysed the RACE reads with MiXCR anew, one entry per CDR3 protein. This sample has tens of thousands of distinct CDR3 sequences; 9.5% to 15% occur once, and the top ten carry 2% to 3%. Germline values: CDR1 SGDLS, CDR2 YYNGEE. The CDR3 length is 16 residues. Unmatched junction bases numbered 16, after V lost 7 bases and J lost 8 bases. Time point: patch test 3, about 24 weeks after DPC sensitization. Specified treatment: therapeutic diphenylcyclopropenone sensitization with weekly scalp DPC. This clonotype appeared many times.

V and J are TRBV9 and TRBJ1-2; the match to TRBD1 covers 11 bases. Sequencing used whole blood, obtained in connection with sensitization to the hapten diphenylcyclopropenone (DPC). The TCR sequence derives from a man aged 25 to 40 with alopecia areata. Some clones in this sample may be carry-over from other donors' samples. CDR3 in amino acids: CASSRSFGQGARGYTF. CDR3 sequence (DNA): TGTGCCAGCTCCCGTTCGTTCGGACAGGGGGCGCGAGGCTACACCTTC.